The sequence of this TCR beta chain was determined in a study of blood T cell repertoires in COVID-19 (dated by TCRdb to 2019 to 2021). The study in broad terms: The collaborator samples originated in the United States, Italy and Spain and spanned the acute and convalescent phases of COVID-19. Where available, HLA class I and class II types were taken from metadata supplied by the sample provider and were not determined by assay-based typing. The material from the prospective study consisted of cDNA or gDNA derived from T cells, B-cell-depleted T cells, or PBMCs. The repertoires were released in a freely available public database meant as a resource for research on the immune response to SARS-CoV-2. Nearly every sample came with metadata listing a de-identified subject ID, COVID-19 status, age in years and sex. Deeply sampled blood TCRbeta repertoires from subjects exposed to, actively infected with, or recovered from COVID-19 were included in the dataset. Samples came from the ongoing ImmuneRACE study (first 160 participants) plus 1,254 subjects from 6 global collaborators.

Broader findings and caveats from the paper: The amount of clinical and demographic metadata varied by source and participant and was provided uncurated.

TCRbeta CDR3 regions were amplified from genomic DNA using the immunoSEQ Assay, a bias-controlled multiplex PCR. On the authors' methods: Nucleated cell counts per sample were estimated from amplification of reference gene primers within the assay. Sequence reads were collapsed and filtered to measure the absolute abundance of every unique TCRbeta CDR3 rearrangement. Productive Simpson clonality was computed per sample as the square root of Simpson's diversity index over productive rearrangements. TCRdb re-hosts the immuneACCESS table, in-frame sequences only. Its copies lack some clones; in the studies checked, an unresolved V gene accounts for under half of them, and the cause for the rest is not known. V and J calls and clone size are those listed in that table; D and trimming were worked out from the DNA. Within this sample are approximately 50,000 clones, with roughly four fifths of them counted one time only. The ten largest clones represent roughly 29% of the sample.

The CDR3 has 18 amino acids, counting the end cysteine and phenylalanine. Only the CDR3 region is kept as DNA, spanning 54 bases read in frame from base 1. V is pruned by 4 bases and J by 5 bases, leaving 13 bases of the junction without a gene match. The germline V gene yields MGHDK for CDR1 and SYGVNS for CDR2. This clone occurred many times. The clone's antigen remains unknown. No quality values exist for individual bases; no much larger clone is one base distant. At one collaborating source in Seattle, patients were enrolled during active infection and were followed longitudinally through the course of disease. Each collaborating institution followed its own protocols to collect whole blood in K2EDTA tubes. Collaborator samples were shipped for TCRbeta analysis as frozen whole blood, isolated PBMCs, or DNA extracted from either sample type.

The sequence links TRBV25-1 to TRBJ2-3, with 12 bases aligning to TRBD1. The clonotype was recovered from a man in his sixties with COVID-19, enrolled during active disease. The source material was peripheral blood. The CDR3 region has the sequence CASSVGVTGTGGVDTQYF. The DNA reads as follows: TGTGCCAGCAGTGTGGGAGTTACCGGGACAGGGGGCGTAGATACGCAGTATTTT.